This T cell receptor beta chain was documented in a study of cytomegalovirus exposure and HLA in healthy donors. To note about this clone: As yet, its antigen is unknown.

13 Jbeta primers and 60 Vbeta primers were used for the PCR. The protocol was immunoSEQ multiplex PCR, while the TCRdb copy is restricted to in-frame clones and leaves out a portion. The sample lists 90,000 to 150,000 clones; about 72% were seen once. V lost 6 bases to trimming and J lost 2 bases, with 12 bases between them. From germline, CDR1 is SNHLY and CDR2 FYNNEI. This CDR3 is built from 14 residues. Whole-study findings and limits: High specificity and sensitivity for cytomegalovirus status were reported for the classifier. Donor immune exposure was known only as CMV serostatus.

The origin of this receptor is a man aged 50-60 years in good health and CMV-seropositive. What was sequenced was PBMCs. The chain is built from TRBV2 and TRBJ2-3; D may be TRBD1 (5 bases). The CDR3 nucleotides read TGTGCCAGCAGCCGCGGACAAATCACAGATACGCAGTATTTT. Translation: CASSRGQITDTQYF.